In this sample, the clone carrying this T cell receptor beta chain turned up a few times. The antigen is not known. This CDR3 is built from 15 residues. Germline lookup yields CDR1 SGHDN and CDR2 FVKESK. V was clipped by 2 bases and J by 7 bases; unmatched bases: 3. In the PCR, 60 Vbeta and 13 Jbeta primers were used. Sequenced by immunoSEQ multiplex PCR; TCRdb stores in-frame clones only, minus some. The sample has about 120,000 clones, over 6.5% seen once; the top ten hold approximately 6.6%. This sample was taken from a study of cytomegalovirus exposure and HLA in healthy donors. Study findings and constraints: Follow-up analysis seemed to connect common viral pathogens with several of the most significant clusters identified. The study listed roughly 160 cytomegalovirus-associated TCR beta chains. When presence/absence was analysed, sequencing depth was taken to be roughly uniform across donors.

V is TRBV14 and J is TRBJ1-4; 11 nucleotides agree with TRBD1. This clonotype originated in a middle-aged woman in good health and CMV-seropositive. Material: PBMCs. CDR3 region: CASSQWTGGSEKLFF. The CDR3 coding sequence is TGTGCCAGCAGCCAATGGACAGGGGGCAGTGAAAAACTGTTTTTT.